This TCR beta chain stems from a study of blood T cell repertoires in COVID-19. Study summary: The cDNA or gDNA used as material had been derived from T cells, B-cell-depleted T cells, or PBMCs.

In the authors' workflow: Amplification of reference gene primers was used by the study to estimate nucleated cell counts. Assay: immunoSEQ multiplex PCR; the TCRdb copy retains only in-frame clones and omits some. V and J calls and clone size are given by that table; D and trimming were obtained from the DNA. The sample shows around 200,000 clones, roughly 86% of them seen only once. Germline V lookup: CDR1 MGHRA, CDR2 YSYEKL. There are 15 residues in the CDR3. V was trimmed by 4 bases and J by 2 bases, leaving 11 bases between them. Sequencing used peripheral blood. The rearrangement joins TRBV4-1 to TRBJ2-2; tentatively, D is TRBD1 (6 bases). The clonotype was recovered from a man aged 18 to 35 with active or convalescent COVID-19. The CDR3 bases are TGCGCCAGCAGCCTAGGGACACTAAACACCGGGGAGCTGTTTTTT. As protein: CASSLGTLNTGELFF.